These T cell receptor beta chains were read from a single sample in a study of blood T cells in healthy people across ages. TCRdb redid the calling of the 5' RACE reads with MiXCR, one entry per CDR3 protein. The sample has 600,000 or so distinct CDR3 sequences, approximately 30% seen once; the top ten hold more than 15%. Input material: blood. The origin of the receptors is a woman aged 80 or over in good health. Each CDR3 is given with its conserved first and last residue. Fields, in order: clone size, J gene, V gene, D gene, CDR3 protein, CDR3 DNA. The D gene is left open where the match is weak. Clone size appears in some rows only: once, few, many, or a class for an expanded clone.

many	TRBJ2-6	TRBV7-8	TRBD1	CASSFQMGQGKFTGANVLTF	TGTGCCAGCAGCTTTCAAATGGGACAGGGGAAATTTACTGGGGCCAACGTCCTGACTTTC
.	TRBJ2-5	TRBV7-9	TRBD1	CASSSPGGQGPQETQYF	TGTGCCAGCAGCTCCCCTGGGGGACAGGGGCCTCAAGAGACCCAGTACTTC
once	TRBJ2-3	TRBV19	TRBD2	CASSTGTSGGAVIPDTQYF	TGTGCCAGTAGCACCGGGACTAGCGGGGGGGCGGTAATCCCAGATACGCAGTATTTT
many	TRBJ2-3	TRBV6-2/TRBV6-3	TRBD2	CASQRGTDTQYF	TGTGCCAGCCAGCGGGGGACAGATACGCAGTATTTT
many	TRBJ1-2	TRBV7-2	.	CASSLAGGAGYTF	TGTGCCAGCAGCTTAGCTGGAGGGGCTGGCTACACCTTC
few	TRBJ1-4	TRBV20-1	.	CSARDGGLLVEKLFF	TGCAGTGCTAGAGATGGCGGCCTCTTAGTGGAAAAACTGTTTTTT
.	TRBJ2-3	TRBV7-2	.	CASSLGGGSPTQYF	TGTGCCAGCAGCCTGGGAGGGGGAAGTCCTACGCAGTATTTT
.	TRBJ1-6	TRBV7-9	.	CASSLRTDRFSPLHF	TGTGCCAGCAGCTTACGGACAGACAGATTTTCACCCCTCCACTTT
many	TRBJ2-1	TRBV11-3	.	CASRPSLSFASPYNEQFF	TGTGCCAGCAGACCCAGCCTGTCGTTCGCGTCCCCGTACAATGAGCAGTTCTTC
.	TRBJ2-7	TRBV20-1	TRBD2	CSARDSGTSGVYEQYF	TGCAGTGCTAGAGATTCCGGGACTAGCGGGGTCTACGAGCAGTACTTC
many	TRBJ2-7	TRBV7-9	.	CASSPWTPPYEQYF	TGTGCCAGCAGCCCGTGGACGCCGCCCTACGAGCAGTACTTC
once	TRBJ2-1	TRBV5-1	TRBD2	CASYEAGGYNEQFF	TGCGCCAGTTACGAGGCGGGGGGGTACAATGAGCAGTTCTTC
few	TRBJ1-5	TRBV6-5	.	CASSSAGAGRNQPQHF	TGTGCCAGCAGCTCGGCCGGCGCGGGACGCAATCAGCCCCAGCATTTT
many	TRBJ2-5	TRBV29-1	TRBD1	CSAQGARRETQYF	TGCAGCGCACAGGGGGCGCGGCGAGAGACCCAGTACTTC
.	TRBJ1-2	TRBV7-2	TRBD1	CASSLDAARGLGYGYTF	TGTGCCAGCAGCCTCGACGCCGCTAGGGGGCTGGGGTATGGCTACACCTTC
many	TRBJ2-5	TRBV24-1	.	CATSDFAGGETQYF	TGTGCCACCAGTGATTTTGCAGGAGGGGAGACCCAGTACTTC
many	TRBJ1-5	TRBV24-1	.	CATSEGLTDQPQHF	TGTGCCACCAGCGAAGGCTTGACCGATCAGCCCCAGCATTTT
many	TRBJ2-3	TRBV27	TRBD1	CASSWTGMTDTQYF	TGTGCCAGCAGTTGGACAGGGATGACAGATACGCAGTATTTT
many	TRBJ2-4	TRBV3-1	.	CASSQGGRDIQYF	TGTGCCAGCAGCCAAGGCGGGCGGGACATTCAGTACTTC
.	TRBJ2-5	TRBV30	.	CAWSVAVGKTQYF	TGTGCCTGGAGTGTAGCAGTTGGGAAGACCCAGTACTTC
.	TRBJ2-3	TRBV7-3	.	CASSGTEDTQYF	TGTGCCAGCAGCGGAACAGAAGATACGCAGTATTTT
.	TRBJ1-2	TRBV7-9	.	CASSRSAGSDGYTF	TGTGCCAGCAGCCGATCGGCAGGAAGCGATGGCTACACCTTC
many	TRBJ2-4	TRBV3-1	TRBD1	CASSRDRANIQYF	TGTGCCAGCAGCCGGGACAGGGCTAACATTCAGTACTTC
few	TRBJ1-2	TRBV20-1	.	CSARTDSISYGYTF	TGCAGTGCTAGAACCGACAGTATATCTTATGGCTACACCTTC
many	TRBJ1-1	TRBV12-3/TRBV12-4	.	CASSLRPGTEAFF	TGTGCCAGCAGTTTACGCCCGGGCACTGAAGCTTTCTTT
many	TRBJ2-3	TRBV24-1	TRBD1	CATSEGGQGATDTQYF	TGTGCCACCAGTGAGGGCGGACAGGGGGCCACAGATACGCAGTATTTT
.	TRBJ1-5	TRBV6-1	.	CASSSEPNSNQPQHF	TGTGCCAGCAGTTCTGAGCCGAATAGCAATCAGCCCCAGCATTTT
many	TRBJ2-1	TRBV10-3	TRBD2	CAISESLLAGDLSYNEQFF	TGTGCCATCAGTGAGTCTCTACTAGCGGGGGATCTCTCCTACAATGAGCAGTTCTTC
many	TRBJ2-4	TRBV7-2	TRBD1	CASSLEGAGMVIQYF	TGTGCCAGCAGCTTAGAGGGGGCTGGAATGGTCATTCAGTACTTC
many	TRBJ1-2	TRBV5-1	.	CASSPSGVGYTF	TGCGCCAGCAGCCCGAGCGGGGTCGGCTACACCTTC
few	TRBJ1-5	TRBV19	.	CASSQKDRSGQPQHF	TGTGCCAGTAGTCAAAAGGACCGATCAGGGCAGCCCCAGCATTTT
.	TRBJ2-1	TRBV14	.	CASRGRPGNEQFF	TGTGCCAGCAGGGGACGGCCCGGCAATGAGCAGTTCTTC
many	TRBJ2-1	TRBV20-1	TRBD2	CSARALAGLYNEQFF	TGCAGTGCTAGGGCTCTAGCGGGGCTCTACAATGAGCAGTTCTTC
many	TRBJ2-5	TRBV20-1	TRBD1	CSAGTGVSQETQYF	TGCAGTGCGGGGACAGGGGTCTCCCAAGAGACCCAGTACTTC
many	TRBJ1-2	TRBV29-1	TRBD1	CSVRGQGAAYGYTF	TGCAGCGTCCGCGGACAGGGGGCGGCCTATGGCTACACCTTC
once	TRBJ1-2	TRBV29-1	.	CSVDEGKNYGYTF	TGCAGCGTTGACGAGGGCAAAAACTATGGCTACACCTTC
many	TRBJ2-1	TRBV2	TRBD2	CASSEALAGWYEQFF	TGTGCCAGCAGTGAAGCACTAGCGGGGTGGTATGAGCAGTTCTTC
many	TRBJ1-2	TRBV5-1	.	CASSLGGGGIYGYTF	TGCGCCAGCAGCTTGGGCGGTGGGGGAATCTATGGCTACACCTTC
.	TRBJ2-3	TRBV24-1	.	CVTSDTTGTYTQYF	TGTGTCACCAGTGACACGACTGGCACATATACGCAGTATTTT
few	TRBJ1-3	TRBV30	.	CAWSRGIVSGNTIYF	TGTGCCTGGAGTCGCGGGATCGTCTCTGGAAACACCATATATTTT
many	TRBJ1-6	TRBV20-1	.	CSAGPGVNSPLHF	TGCAGTGCTGGACCCGGGGTCAATTCACCCCTCCACTTT
.	TRBJ2-5	TRBV12-3/TRBV12-4	.	CASSYGPGSGETQYF	TGTGCCAGCAGTTACGGGCCGGGATCAGGGGAGACCCAGTACTTC
.	TRBJ2-1	TRBV6-4	.	CASSAGSHNEQFF	TGTGCCAGCAGTGCCGGGAGTCACAATGAGCAGTTCTTC
many	TRBJ1-5	TRBV28	.	CASQGGGQPQHF	TGTGCCAGCCAAGGGGGAGGTCAGCCCCAGCATTTT
.	TRBJ2-2	TRBV7-8	.	CASSQDRTGELFF	TGTGCCAGCAGTCAAGACCGCACCGGGGAGCTGTTTTTT
.	TRBJ1-2	TRBV28	.	CTSSYGIYGYTF	TGTACCAGCAGTTACGGCATCTATGGCTACACCTTC
.	TRBJ2-3	TRBV9	TRBD2	CASSVEPSGYTDTQYF	TGTGCCAGCAGCGTAGAGCCTAGCGGTTACACAGATACGCAGTATTTT
many	TRBJ1-2	TRBV5-1	.	CASSSIGGANYGYTF	TGCGCCAGCAGCTCGATTGGGGGAGCTAACTATGGCTACACCTTC
.	TRBJ2-7	TRBV5-1	TRBD1	CASSPRQGAISYEQYF	TGCGCCAGCAGCCCACGACAGGGCGCTATCTCCTACGAGCAGTACTTC
.	TRBJ1-1	TRBV30	.	CAWAGTGGEAFF	TGTGCCTGGGCGGGGACGGGAGGTGAAGCTTTCTTT
many	TRBJ1-1	TRBV6-4	.	CASSSGRGTEAFF	TGTGCCAGCAGCTCCGGACGGGGCACTGAAGCTTTCTTT
many	TRBJ2-7	TRBV5-6	TRBD1	CASSWITGTGVDEQYF	TGTGCCAGCAGCTGGATAACCGGGACAGGGGTGGACGAGCAGTACTTC
few	TRBJ1-5	TRBV6-6	.	CASSYPNLDRSNQPQHF	TGTGCCAGCAGTTACCCCAACCTTGACAGAAGCAATCAGCCCCAGCATTTT
.	TRBJ2-2	TRBV9	.	CASSGDGANTGELFF	TGTGCCAGCAGCGGGGACGGCGCGAACACCGGGGAGCTGTTTTTT
many	TRBJ2-3	TRBV11-2	.	CASSLDWTAGTQYF	TGTGCCAGCAGCTTAGATTGGACGGCGGGGACGCAGTATTTT